Listed here are 7 T cell receptor beta chains from one sample, sequenced in a study of a mutant IDH1 vaccine in newly diagnosed glioma. Time point reported: baseline, week 1 (first vaccination visit). Treatment denoted: pre-vaccination baseline after standard-of-care therapy. This table comes from immunoSEQ multiplex PCR, and its TCRdb copy is limited to in-frame clones, with some not included. In the table there are fewer than 20,000 clones, roughly 80% of which are singletons. The sequencing used PBMCs, collected from a glioma patient treated with radiotherapy, temozolomide or both. All receptors derive from a man in his forties or fifties with glioma.

V and J are TRBV4-3 and TRBJ2-6, with D hard to call. The CDR3 spans 19 residues. V lost 0 bases and J 0 bases, leaving 15 bases between the germline ends. Germline V CDR1 and CDR2: LGHNA, YSLEER. The CDR3 spells CASSQDVPRQISGANVLTF. The DNA for the CDR3 is TGCGCCAGCAGCCAAGATGTCCCCCGGCAGATCTCTGGGGCCAACGTCCTGACTTTC.

The CDR3 protein is CASSPGGSQLASTNEKLFF. Here the CDR3 DNA reads TGTGCCAGCTCACCAGGGGGATCCCAGTTGGCGTCAACTAATGAAAAACTGTTTTTT. The chain combines TRBV18 with TRBJ1-4; the D gene is possibly TRBD1 (5 bases). Trimming removed 2 bases at V and 0 bases at J, with 19 bases between. The CDR3 spans 19 residues. CDR1 is KGHSH and CDR2 is LQKENI in the germline V gene.

This chain links TRBV28 with TRBJ2-1; perhaps TRBD2 as D (6 bases). V lost 5 bases to trimming and J lost 1 base, with 9 bases between them. The CDR3 is 14 residues long. Germline V gives CDR1 MDHEN, CDR2 SYDVKM. DNA for the CDR3: TGTGCCAGCAGTGCCGGGACTTCCTACAATGAGCAGTTCTTC. Translated: CASSAGTSYNEQFF.

This chain joins TRBV14 and TRBJ1-2; D gene uncertain. V lost 1 base and J lost 6, with 9 bases in between. The germline V gene encodes CDR1 SGHDN and CDR2 FVKESK. The CDR3 runs to 13 residues. DNA for the CDR3: TGTGCCAGCAGCCAAGCCAGGAGGGATGGCTACACCTTC. It codes for CASSQARRDGYTF.

The chain is built from TRBV5-1 and TRBJ2-1; TRBD1 matches 8 bases. Trimming removed 2 bases from V and 6 bases from J; junction bases left unmatched: 7. There are 15 residues in the CDR3. Germline CDR1 SGHRS, CDR2 YFSETQ. CDR3 protein: CASSLRTGLTNEQFF. Written as DNA, the CDR3 is TGCGCCAGCAGCTTAAGGACAGGGCTAACCAATGAGCAGTTCTTC.

This clone was found a few times. This chain links TRBV18 with TRBJ2-1; 10 nucleotides align to TRBD2. The CDR3 is 15 residues long. J was trimmed by 7 bases and V by 6 bases; bases with no gene match: 9. The germline V gene encodes CDR1 KGHSH and CDR2 LQKENI. The CDR3 bases are TGTGCCAGCTCGCGAGGGACTAGCGCGGGGAATGAGCAGTTCTTC. This codes for CASSRGTSAGNEQFF. Drawing the rest from reference TRBV18 and TRBJ2-1, the complete variable domain is NAGVMQNPRHLVRRRGQEARLRCSPMKGHSHVYWYRQLPEEGLKFMVYLQKENIIDESGMPKERFSAEFPKEGPSILRIQQVVRGDSAAYFCASSRGTSAGNEQFFGPGTRLTVL.

This clone was found once. This chain joins TRBV29-1 and TRBJ1-2, with D unclear. Looked up from germline, CDR1 is SQVTM and CDR2 is ANQGSEA. V was shortened by 1 base and J by 9 bases, with 12 bases between the two germline ends. The CDR3 extends over 12 amino acids. The chain's CDR3 is CSVEGAGESYTF. The CDR3 nucleotides are TGCAGCGTTGAAGGGGCCGGAGAAAGCTACACCTTC.